This T cell receptor (beta chain) was captured by sequencing in a study of T cell changes during pregnancy in multiple sclerosis. The table came from immunoSEQ multiplex PCR; TCRdb's copy has only in-frame clones and leaves some out. The profile covers over 45,000 clones, with 92% appearing a single time and over 0.55% taken by the ten largest. The sample here was CD4+ T cells from peripheral blood mononuclear cells, taken after pregnancy. The source is a female donor with multiple sclerosis, enrolled in a pregnancy study.

As DNA, the CDR3 is TGCGCCAGCAGCCGACTACGGACTAGCGGGGCCTTACACGCGAACACCGGGGAGCTGTTTTTT. This sequence encodes CASSRLRTSGALHANTGELFF. The chain recombines TRBV4-3 with TRBJ2-2, with 12 bases fitting TRBD2. Germline CDR1 LGHNA, CDR2 YSLEER. CDR3 size: 21 residues. Trimming at V came to 4 bases and at J to 0 bases, leaving 15 bases not matched to a gene.